The 15 T cell receptor beta chains below were found in one sample sequenced in a study of response to subunit inactivated influenza vaccine. One entry per CDR3 protein, called by TCRdb with MiXCR from the RT-PCR reads. The repertoire holds approximately 520,000 distinct CDR3 sequences, with around 25% as singletons. The sample here was CD4+ T cells sorted from PBMCs, taken roughly 5 days after vaccination. The receptors here all came from a man in his fifties or sixties who received an inactivated influenza vaccine.

V gene TRBV20-1 combines with J gene TRBJ2-4, with unresolved D. CDR3 length equals 12 residues. V was pared by 0 bases and J by 6 bases, with 6 bases between. In germline, CDR1 is DFQATT, CDR2 SNEGSKA (reference sequence). For the CDR3, the DNA is TGCAGTGCTAGAGATCAGTTAAACATTCAGTACTTC. It translates to CSARDQLNIQYF.

V is TRBV9 and J is TRBJ2-1; D call uncertain. CDR1 is SGDLS, CDR2 YYNGEE, per germline. V lost 0 bases and J lost 0, with 10 bases in between. The CDR3 runs to 16 residues. CDR3 loop: CASSVGSYSSYNEQFF. The CDR3 DNA reads as TGTGCCAGCAGCGTAGGTAGTTATAGCTCCTACAATGAGCAGTTCTTC.

The chain couples TRBV7-2 to TRBJ2-7; D gene uncertain. The V gene's germline CDR1 is SGHTA and CDR2 FQGNSA. CDR3 length equals 14 residues. Trimming pared 4 bases from V and 0 bases from J, leaving 10 bases between. CDR3 region: CASSSILSSYEQYF. DNA of the CDR3: TGTGCCAGCAGCTCCATCCTAAGCTCCTACGAGCAGTACTTC.

With respect to this clonotype: A junction boundary mismatches the germline segment, possibly from a read error. The CDR3 DNA follows: TGTGCCAGCAGCTTACTCGTCGGCCCTCCTCCGGACTTC. Encoded protein: CASSLLVGPPPDF. The chain links TRBV7-2 to TRBJ2-7; the D is unclear. Looked up from germline, CDR1 is SGHTA and CDR2 is FQGNSA. The CDR3 is 13 amino acids. Filled out from reference TRBV7-2 and TRBJ2-7, the complete variable domain reads GAGVSQSPSNKVTEKGKDVELRCDPISGHTALYWYRQSLGQGLEFLIYFQGNSAPDKSGLPSDRFSAERTGGSVSTLTIQRTQQEDSAVYLCASSLLVGPPPDFGPGTRLTVT.

The gene calls are TRBV24-1 and TRBJ2-7, with D possibly being TRBD1 (5 bases). The V gene's germline CDR1 is KGHDR and CDR2 SFDVKD. Trimming took off 10 bases at V and 3 bases at J, with 12 bases between the two ends. CDR3 size: 12 residues. Here the CDR3 reads CATALTGYEQYF. The CDR3 DNA follows: TGTGCCACGGCCCTTACAGGCTACGAGCAGTACTTC.

This clonotype was counted a few times. The chain links TRBV12-3 or TRBV12-4 to TRBJ2-3; D gene unclear. V was cut by 3 bases and J by 0 bases, with 7 bases left in between. The CDR3 runs 14 residues. The CDR3 sequence: CASSFPTSTDTQYF. The CDR3 nucleotides are TGTGCCAGCAGTTTCCCAACAAGCACAGATACGCAGTATTTT.

This rearrangement joins TRBV7-9 to TRBJ2-3; D is unresolved. Trimming took 5 bases from V and 1 from J, leaving 13 bases between them. This CDR3 spans 15 amino acids. The germline V gene has CDR1 SEHNR and CDR2 FQNEAQ (reference sequence). CDR3 nucleotide sequence: TGTGCCAGCAGCCACGTATCTCCTCGCACAGATACGCAGTATTTT. It codes for CASSHVSPRTDTQYF.

This clonotype was counted only a few times. The chain recombines TRBV6-1 with TRBJ2-3, with 9 positions matching TRBD2. Germline assignment: CDR1 MNHNS and CDR2 SASEGT. The CDR3 length is 16 residues. V shed 7 bases, J shed 5 bases, and the junction held 13 bases outside the gene matches. The CDR3 loop reads CASKRERGAWGDTQYF. The CDR3 coding sequence is TGTGCCAGCAAGCGAGAGCGGGGGGCCTGGGGAGATACGCAGTATTTT.

The chain uses TRBV7-3 and TRBJ2-5; 11 bases map to TRBD2. The CDR3 loop spans 15 amino acids. With V trimmed by 3 bases and J by 5 bases, 5 bases remained unmatched. Germline V lookup: CDR1 SGHTA, CDR2 FQGTGA. CDR3 sequence: CASSLTSGISETQYF. CDR3 bases: TGTGCCAGCAGCTTGACTAGCGGGATTTCGGAGACCCAGTACTTC.

This clonotype came up a few times. V usage is TRBV7-2 and J usage is TRBJ2-3; 7 nucleotides align to TRBD2. The CDR3 is 14 amino acids. Germline CDR1 and CDR2: SGHTA and FQGNSA. V dropped 4 bases and J dropped 5; count of bases not matched to a gene: 6. CDR3 in DNA: TGTGCCAGCAGCTCCGGACTAGGGGTAGATACGCAGTATTTT. This translates into CASSSGLGVDTQYF.

The chain couples TRBV11-2 to TRBJ2-1, with TRBD1 matching 7 bases. Trimming removed 0 bases from V and 2 bases from J; junction bases left unmatched: 4. The CDR3 totals 16 residues. Germline V gives CDR1 SGHAT, CDR2 FQNNGV. CDR3 in DNA: TGTGCCAGCAGCTTAGAGGTGACAGGGACCTACAATGAGCAGTTCTTC. Translation gives CASSLEVTGTYNEQFF.

The rearrangement joins TRBV20-1 to TRBJ2-5; 7 bases are shared with TRBD2. V was clipped by 3 bases and J by 0 bases; unmatched bases: 7. Germline assignment: CDR1 DFQATT and CDR2 SNEGSKA (reference sequence). This CDR3 has 15 residues. The DNA of the CDR3 is TGCAGTGCTAGTGGGGCTAGCGGCGACCAAGAGACCCAGTACTTC. Amino acid sequence: CSASGASGDQETQYF.

This clonotype was observed a handful of times. This chain connects TRBV4-1 to TRBJ2-3; possibly TRBD1 for D (6 bases). Germline V lookup: CDR1 MGHRA, CDR2 YSYEKL. The CDR3 consists of 15 residues. The germline V and J ends were trimmed by 7 bases and 3 bases, with 17 bases remaining between them. CDR3 DNA: TGCGCCAGCACCACACGGGCAGGGGCAACAGATACGCAGTATTTT. It codes for CASTTRAGATDTQYF.

The J gene is TRBJ2-2, the V gene TRBV12-3 or TRBV12-4; no clear D gene. The CDR3 contains 14 residues. Trimming took off 5 bases at V and 2 bases at J, with 9 bases between the two ends. The CDR3 DNA follows: TGTGCCAGCAGTATACTTATAAACACCGGGGAGCTGTTTTTT. It codes for CASSILINTGELFF.

This clonotype was observed a few times. The chain carries TRBV7-2 and TRBJ2-3, with 7 bases aligning to TRBD2. The length of the CDR3 is 14 residues. The germline V gene has CDR1 SGHTA and CDR2 FQGNSA. V shed 2 bases, J shed 2 bases, and the junction held 1 base outside the gene matches. CDR3 bases: TGTGCCAGCAGCTTACTAGCGGACACAGATACGCAGTATTTT. Residues: CASSLLADTDTQYF.